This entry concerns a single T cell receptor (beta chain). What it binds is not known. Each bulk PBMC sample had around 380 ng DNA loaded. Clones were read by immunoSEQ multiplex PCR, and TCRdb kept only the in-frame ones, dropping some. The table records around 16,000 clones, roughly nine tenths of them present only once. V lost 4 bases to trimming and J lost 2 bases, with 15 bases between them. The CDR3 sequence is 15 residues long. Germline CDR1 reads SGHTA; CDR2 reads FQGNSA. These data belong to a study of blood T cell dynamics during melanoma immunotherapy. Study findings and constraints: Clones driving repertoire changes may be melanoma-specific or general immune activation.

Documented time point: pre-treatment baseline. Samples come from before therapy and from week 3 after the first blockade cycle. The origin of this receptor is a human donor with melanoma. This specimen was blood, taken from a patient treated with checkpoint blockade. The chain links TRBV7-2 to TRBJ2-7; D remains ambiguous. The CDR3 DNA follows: TGTGCCAGCAGCTCACGGAGACAAAGAACCTACGAGCAGTACTTC. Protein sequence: CASSSRRQRTYEQYF.